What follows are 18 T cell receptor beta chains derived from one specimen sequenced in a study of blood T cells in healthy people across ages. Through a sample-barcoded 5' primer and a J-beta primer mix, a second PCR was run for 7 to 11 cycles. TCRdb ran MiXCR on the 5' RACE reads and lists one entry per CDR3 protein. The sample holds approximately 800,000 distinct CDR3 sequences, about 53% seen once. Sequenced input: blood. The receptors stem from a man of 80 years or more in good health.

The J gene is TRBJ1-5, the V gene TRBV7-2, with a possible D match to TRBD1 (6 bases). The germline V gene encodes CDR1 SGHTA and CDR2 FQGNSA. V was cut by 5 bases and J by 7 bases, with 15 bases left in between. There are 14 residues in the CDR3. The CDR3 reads CASSLRKGGQPQHF. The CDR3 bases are TGTGCCAGCAGCCTAAGGAAGGGGGGACAGCCCCAGCATTTT.

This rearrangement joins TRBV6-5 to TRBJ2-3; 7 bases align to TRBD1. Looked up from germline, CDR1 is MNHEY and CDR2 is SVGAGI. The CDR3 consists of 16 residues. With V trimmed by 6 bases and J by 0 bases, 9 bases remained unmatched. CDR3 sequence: CASRIRDSRSTDTQYF. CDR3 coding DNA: TGTGCCAGCAGAATCCGGGACAGCCGTAGCACAGATACGCAGTATTTT.

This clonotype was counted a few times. The CDR3 bases are TGTGCCAGCAGCTTAACCGGCGGGAGGGCCTACAATGAGCAGTTCTTC. Protein product: CASSLTGGRAYNEQFF. This chain joins TRBV7-3 and TRBJ2-1; TRBD2 agrees at 9 bases. Germline lookup yields CDR1 SGHTA and CDR2 FQGTGA. J was trimmed by 2 bases and V by 0 bases; bases with no gene match: 2. This CDR3 region has 16 residues. The whole variable domain, filled in from reference TRBV7-3 and TRBJ2-1, reads GAGVSQTPSNKVTEKGKYVELRCDPISGHTALYWYRQSLGQGPEFLIYFQGTGAADDSGLPNDRFFAVRPEGSVSTLKIQRTERGDSAVYLCASSLTGGRAYNEQFFGPGTRLTVL.

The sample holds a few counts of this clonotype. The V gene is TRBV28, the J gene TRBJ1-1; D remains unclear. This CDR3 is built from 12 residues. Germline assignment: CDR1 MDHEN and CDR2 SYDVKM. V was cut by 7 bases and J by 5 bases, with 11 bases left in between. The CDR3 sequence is CASITSATEAFF. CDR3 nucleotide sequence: TGTGCCAGCATCACATCCGCTACTGAAGCTTTCTTT.

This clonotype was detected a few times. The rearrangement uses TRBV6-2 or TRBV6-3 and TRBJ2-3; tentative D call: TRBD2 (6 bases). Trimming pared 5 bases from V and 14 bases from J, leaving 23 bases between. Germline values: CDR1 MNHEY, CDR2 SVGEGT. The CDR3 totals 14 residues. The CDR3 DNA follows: TGTGCCAGCAGTACGGGACTCCCACACAGATACGCGTATTTT. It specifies CASSTGLPHRYAYF.

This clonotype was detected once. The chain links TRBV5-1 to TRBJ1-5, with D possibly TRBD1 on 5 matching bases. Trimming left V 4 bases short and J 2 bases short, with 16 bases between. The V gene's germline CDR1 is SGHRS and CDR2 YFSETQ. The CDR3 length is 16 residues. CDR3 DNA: TGCGCCAGCAGCCCGGGGCCAACAAACGGCAATCAGCCCCAGCATTTT. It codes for CASSPGPTNGNQPQHF.

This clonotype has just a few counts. The CDR3 here is CASSLDKLARAWETQYF. The CDR3 region has the DNA TGTGCCAGCAGCTTAGATAAACTAGCCCGGGCGTGGGAGACCCAGTACTTC. The chain employs TRBV11-2 and TRBJ2-5; D is perhaps TRBD2 (6 bases). This CDR3 region has 17 residues. Germline-derived CDR1 and CDR2 are SGHAT and FQNNGV. With 0 bases removed from V and 5 bases from J, the gap between germline ends came to 19 bases.

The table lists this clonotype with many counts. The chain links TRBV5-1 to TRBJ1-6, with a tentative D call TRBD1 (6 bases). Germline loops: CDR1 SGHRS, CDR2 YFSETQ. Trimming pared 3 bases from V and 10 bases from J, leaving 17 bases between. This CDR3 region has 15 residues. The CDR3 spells CASSSGTQGGSPLHF. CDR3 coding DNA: TGCGCCAGCAGCTCGGGGACACAGGGTGGATCACCCCTCCACTTT.

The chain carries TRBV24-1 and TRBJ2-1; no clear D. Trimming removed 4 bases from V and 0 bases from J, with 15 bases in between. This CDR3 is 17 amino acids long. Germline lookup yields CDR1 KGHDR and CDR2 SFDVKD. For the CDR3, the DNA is TGTGCCACCAGTGACGCAGCTGGGCGACCCTCCTACAATGAGCAGTTCTTC. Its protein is CATSDAAGRPSYNEQFF.

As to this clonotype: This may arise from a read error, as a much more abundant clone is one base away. The chain's CDR3 is CSVGVTGGNEQFF. CDR3 bases: TGCAGCGTCGGAGTTACAGGGGGGAATGAGCAGTTCTTC. This rearrangement joins TRBV29-1 to TRBJ2-1, with 8 bases that match TRBD1. Unmatched junction bases numbered 8, after V lost 6 bases and J lost 7 bases. Germline loops: CDR1 SQVTM, CDR2 ANQGSEA. CDR3 length: 13 amino acids.

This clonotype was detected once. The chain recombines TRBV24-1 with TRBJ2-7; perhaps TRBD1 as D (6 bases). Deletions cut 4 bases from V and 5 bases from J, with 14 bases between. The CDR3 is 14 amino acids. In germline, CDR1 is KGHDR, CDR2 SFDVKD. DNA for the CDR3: TGTGCCACCAGTGACGATGGACAGTGGGACGAGCAGTACTTC. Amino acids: CATSDDGQWDEQYF.

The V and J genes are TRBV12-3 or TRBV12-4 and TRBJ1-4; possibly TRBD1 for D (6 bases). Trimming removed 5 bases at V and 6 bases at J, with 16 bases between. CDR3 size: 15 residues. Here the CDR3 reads CASSPHRDKYEKLFF. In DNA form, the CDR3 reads TGTGCCAGCAGTCCACACCGGGACAAGTATGAAAAACTGTTTTTT.

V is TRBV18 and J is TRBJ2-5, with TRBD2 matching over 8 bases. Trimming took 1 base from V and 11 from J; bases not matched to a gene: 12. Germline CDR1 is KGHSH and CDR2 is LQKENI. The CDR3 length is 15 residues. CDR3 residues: CASSPRSGGNNEQYF. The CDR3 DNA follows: TGTGCCAGCTCACCACGGAGCGGGGGTAACAATGAGCAGTACTTC.

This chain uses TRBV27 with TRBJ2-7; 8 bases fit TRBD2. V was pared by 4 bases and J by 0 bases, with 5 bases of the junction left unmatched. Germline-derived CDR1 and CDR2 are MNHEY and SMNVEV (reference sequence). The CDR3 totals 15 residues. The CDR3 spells CASSSPGTSSYEQYF. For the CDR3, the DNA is TGTGCCAGCAGTTCCCCCGGGACTAGCTCCTACGAGCAGTACTTC.

CDR3 nucleotide sequence: TGTGCCAGCACCATAGGACAGGGCTATGGCTACACCTTC. This gives the protein CASTIGQGYGYTF. This chain links TRBV12-3 or TRBV12-4 with TRBJ1-2; 8 bases are a match to TRBD1. The V and J ends lost 7 bases and 4 bases, in that order; junction bases with no gene match: 5. The CDR3 spans 13 residues.

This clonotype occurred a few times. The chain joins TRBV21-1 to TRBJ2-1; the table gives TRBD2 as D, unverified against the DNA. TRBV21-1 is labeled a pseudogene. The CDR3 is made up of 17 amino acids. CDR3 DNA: TGTGCCAGCAGCAGACTACGCGGCAACCGCTCCTACAATGAGCAGTTCTTC. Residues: CASSRLRGNRSYNEQFF.

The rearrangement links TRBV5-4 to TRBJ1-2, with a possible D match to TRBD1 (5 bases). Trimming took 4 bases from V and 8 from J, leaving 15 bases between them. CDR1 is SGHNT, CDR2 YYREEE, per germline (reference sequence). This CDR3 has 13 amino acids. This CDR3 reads CASSPGHKEGYTF. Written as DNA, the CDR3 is TGTGCCAGCAGCCCCGGACACAAGGAAGGCTACACCTTC.

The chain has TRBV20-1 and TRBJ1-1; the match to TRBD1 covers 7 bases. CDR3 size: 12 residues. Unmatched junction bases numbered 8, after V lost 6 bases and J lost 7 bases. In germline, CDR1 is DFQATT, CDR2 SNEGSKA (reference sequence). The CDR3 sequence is CSAPDRTLEAFF. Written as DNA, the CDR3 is TGCAGTGCCCCGGACAGGACCCTTGAAGCTTTCTTT.